This T cell receptor (beta chain) originates from a study of blood T cell repertoires in COVID-19. The assay was immunoSEQ multiplex PCR, and TCRdb's table has in-frame clones only and misses some. The sample yields 150,000 to 200,000 clones, approximately 85% seen once. The CDR3 is 13 residues long. V shed 5 bases and J 8 bases; nucleotides not matched to a gene: 8. Germline-derived CDR1 and CDR2 are SNHLY and FYNNEI. What was sequenced was peripheral blood. V is TRBV2 and J is TRBJ1-2; 7 nucleotides line up with TRBD1. This clonotype was obtained from a woman at least 80 years old with acute or convalescent COVID-19. The CDR3: CASSIRGLGGYTF. As DNA, the CDR3 is TGTGCCAGCAGTATTAGGGGGCTTGGGGGCTACACCTTC.